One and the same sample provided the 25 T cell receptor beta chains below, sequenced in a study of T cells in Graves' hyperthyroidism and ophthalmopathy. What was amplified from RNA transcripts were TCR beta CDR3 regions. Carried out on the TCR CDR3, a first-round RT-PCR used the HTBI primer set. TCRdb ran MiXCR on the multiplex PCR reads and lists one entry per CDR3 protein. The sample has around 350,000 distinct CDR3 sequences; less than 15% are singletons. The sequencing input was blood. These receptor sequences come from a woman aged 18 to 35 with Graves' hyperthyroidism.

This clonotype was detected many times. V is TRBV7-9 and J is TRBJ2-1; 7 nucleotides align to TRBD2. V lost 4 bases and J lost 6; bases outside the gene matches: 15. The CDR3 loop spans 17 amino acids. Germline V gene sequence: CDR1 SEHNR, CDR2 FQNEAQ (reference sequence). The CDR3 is CASSSLKAGRAVNEQFF. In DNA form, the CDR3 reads TGTGCCAGCAGCTCCCTCAAGGCGGGGAGGGCCGTCAATGAGCAGTTCTTC.

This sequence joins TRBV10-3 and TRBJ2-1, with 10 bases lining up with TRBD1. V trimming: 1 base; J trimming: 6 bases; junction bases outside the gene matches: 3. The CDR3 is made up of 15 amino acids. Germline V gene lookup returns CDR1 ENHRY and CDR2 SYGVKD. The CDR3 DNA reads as TGTGCCATCAGTGAGTTGGACAGGGGGGCCAATGAGCAGTTCTTC. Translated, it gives CAISELDRGANEQFF.

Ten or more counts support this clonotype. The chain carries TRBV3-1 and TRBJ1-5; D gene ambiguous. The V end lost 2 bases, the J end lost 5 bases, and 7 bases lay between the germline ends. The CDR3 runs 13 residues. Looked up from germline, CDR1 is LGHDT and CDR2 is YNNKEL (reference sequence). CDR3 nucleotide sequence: TGTGCCAGCAGCCAACAAGAATATCAGCCCCAGCATTTT. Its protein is CASSQQEYQPQHF.

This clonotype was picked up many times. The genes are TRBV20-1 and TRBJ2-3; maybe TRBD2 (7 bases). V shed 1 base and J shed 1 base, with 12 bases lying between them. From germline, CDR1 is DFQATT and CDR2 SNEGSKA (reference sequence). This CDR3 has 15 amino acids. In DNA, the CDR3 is TGCAGTGCTAGAGGAGGGAGGGGGGGCACAGATACGCAGTATTTT. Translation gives CSARGGRGGTDTQYF.

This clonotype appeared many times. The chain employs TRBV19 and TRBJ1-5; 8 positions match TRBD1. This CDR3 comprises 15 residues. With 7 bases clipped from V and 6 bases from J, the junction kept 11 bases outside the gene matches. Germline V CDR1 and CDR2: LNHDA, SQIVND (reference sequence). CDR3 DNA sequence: TGTGCCAGTACCGACAGGGGCTATGACGGTCAGCCCCAGCATTTT. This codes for CASTDRGYDGQPQHF.

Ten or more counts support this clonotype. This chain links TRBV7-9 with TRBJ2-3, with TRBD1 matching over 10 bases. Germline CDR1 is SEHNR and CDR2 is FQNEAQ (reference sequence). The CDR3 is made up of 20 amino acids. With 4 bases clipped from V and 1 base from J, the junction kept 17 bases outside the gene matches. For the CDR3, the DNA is TGTGCCAGCAGCTCGCCCGGGACAGGGGTTAATTGGTACGGCACAGATACGCAGTATTTT. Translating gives CASSSPGTGVNWYGTDTQYF.

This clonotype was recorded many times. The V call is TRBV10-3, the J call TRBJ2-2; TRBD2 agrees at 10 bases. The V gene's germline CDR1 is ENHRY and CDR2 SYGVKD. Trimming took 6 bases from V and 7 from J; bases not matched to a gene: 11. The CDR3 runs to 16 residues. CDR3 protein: CAISELAGNDGGELFF. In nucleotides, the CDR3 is TGTGCCATCAGCGAACTAGCGGGAAATGATGGCGGGGAGCTGTTTTTT.

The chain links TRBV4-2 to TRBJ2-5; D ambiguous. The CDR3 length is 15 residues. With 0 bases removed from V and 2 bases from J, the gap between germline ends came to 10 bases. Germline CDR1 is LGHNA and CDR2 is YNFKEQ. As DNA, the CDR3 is TGTGCCAGCAGCCAAGATTTACCAGCTCAAGAGACCCAGTACTTC. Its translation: CASSQDLPAQETQYF.

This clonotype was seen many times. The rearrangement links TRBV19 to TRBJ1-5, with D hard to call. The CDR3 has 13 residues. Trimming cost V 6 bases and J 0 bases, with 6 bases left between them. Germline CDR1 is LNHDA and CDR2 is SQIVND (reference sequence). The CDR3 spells CASRRYSNQPQHF. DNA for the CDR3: TGTGCCAGTAGGCGCTATAGCAATCAGCCCCAGCATTTT. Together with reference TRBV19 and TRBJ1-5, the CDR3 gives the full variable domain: DGGITQSPKYLFRKEGQNVTLSCEQNLNHDAMYWYRQDPGQGLRLIYYSQIVNDFQKGDIAEGYSVSREKKESFPLTVTSAQKNPTAFYLCASRRYSNQPQHFGDGTRLSIL.

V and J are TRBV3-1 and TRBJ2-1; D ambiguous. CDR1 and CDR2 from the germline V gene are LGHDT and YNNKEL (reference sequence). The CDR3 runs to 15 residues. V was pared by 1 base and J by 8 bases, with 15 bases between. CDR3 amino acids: CASSQVWAQRHEQFF. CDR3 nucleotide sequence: TGTGCCAGCAGCCAAGTTTGGGCACAACGCCATGAGCAGTTCTTC.

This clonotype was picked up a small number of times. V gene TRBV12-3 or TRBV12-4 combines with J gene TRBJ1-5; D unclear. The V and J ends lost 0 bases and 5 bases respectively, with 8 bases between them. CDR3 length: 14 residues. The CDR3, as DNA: TGTGCCAGCAGTTTAGCAGGGTTTGATCAGCCCCAGCATTTT. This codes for CASSLAGFDQPQHF.

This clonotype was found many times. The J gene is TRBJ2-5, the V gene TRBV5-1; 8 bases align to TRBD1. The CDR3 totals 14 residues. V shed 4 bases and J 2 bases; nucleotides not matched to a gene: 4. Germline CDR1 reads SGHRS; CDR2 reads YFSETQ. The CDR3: CASSLRDRQETQYF. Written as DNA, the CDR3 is TGCGCCAGCAGCCTCCGGGACAGGCAAGAGACCCAGTACTTC. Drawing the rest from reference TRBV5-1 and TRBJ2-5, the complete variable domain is KAGVTQTPRYLIKTRGQQVTLSCSPISGHRSVSWYQQTPGQGLQFLFEYFSETQRNKGNFPGRFSGRQFSNSRSEMNVSTLELGDSALYLCASSLRDRQETQYFGPGTRLLVL.

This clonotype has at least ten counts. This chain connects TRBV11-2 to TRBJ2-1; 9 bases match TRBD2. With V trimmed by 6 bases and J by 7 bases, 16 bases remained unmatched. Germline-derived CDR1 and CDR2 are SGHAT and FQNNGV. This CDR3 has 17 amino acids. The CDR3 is CASRQGGWTSVKNEQFF. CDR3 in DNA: TGTGCCAGCAGGCAAGGGGGGTGGACTAGCGTGAAGAATGAGCAGTTCTTC.

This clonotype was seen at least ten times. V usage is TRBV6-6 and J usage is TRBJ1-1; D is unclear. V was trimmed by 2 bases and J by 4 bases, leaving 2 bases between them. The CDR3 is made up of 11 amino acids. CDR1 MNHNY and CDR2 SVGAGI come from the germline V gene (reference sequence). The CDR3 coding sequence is TGTGCCAGCAGTTACCTCACTGAAGCTTTCTTT. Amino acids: CASSYLTEAFF.

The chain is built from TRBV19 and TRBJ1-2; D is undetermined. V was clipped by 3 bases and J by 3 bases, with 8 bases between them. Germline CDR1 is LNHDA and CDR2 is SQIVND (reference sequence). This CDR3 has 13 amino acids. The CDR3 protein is CASSITVDYGYTF. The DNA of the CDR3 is TGTGCCAGTAGTATCACAGTTGACTATGGCTACACCTTC.

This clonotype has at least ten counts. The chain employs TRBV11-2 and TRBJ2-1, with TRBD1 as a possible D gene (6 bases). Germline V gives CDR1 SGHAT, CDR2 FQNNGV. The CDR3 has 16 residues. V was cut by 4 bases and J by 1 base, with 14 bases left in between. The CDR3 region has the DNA TGTGCCAGCAGCTCGTTCAGGGGTAGGTCCTACAATGAGCAGTTCTTC. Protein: CASSSFRGRSYNEQFF.

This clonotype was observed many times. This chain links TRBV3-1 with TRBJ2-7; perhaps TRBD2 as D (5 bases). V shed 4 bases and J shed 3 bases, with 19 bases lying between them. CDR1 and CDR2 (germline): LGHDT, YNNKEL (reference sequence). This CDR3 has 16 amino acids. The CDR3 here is CASSRALRESGYEQYF. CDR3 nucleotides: TGTGCCAGCAGCCGAGCCCTTCGGGAAAGCGGCTACGAGCAGTACTTC.

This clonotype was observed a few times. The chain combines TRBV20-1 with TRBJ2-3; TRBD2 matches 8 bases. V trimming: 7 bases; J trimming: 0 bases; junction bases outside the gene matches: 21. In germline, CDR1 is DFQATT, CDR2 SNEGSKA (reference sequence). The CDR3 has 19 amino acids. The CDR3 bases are TGCAGTGGGGCTACTGTGCGGGGGGCCCCCGTTACTAGCACAGATACGCAGTATTTT. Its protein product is CSGATVRGAPVTSTDTQYF.

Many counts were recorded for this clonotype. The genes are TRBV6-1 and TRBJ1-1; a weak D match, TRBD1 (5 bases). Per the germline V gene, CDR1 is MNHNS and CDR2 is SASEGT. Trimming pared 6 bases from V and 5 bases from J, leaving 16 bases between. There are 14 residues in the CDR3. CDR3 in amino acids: CASRMAGPVTEAFF. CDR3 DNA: TGTGCCAGCAGGATGGCAGGGCCGGTAACTGAAGCTTTCTTT.

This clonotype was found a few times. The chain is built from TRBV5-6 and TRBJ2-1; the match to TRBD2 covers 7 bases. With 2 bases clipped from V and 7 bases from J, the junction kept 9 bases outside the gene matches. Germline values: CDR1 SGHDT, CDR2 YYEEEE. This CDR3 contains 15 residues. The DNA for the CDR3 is TGTGCCAGCAGCTTATTAGGGAGGGGTTTGAATGAGCAGTTCTTC. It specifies CASSLLGRGLNEQFF.

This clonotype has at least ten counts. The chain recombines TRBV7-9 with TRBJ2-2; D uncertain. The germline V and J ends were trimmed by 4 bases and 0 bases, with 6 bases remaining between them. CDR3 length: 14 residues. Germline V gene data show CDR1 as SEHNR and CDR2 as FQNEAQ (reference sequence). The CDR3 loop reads CASSSPSNTGELFF. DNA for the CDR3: TGTGCCAGCAGCTCGCCTTCGAACACCGGGGAGCTGTTTTTT.

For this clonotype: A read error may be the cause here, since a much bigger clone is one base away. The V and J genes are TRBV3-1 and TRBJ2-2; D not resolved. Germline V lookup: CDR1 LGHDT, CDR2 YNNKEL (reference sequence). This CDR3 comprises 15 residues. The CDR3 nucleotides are TGTGCCAGCAGCCGAGGCACTGCGAACACCAGGGAGCTGTTTTTT. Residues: CASSRGTANTRELFF.

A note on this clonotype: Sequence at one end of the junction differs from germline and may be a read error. The CDR3 sequence is CASSEDGGGNYGYAF. The DNA for the CDR3 is TGTGCCAGCAGTGAAGACGGAGGGGGGAACTATGGCTACGCCTTC. The rearrangement joins TRBV6-1 to TRBJ1-2; D might be TRBD1 (6 bases). The CDR3 contains 15 residues. Germline values: CDR1 MNHNS, CDR2 SASEGT.

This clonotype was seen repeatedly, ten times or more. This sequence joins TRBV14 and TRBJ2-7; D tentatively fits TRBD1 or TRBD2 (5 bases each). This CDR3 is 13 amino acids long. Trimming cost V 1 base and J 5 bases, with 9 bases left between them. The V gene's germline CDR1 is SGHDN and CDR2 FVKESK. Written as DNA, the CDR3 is TGTGCCAGCAGCCAAGTAGGGGAGAACGAGCAGTACTTC. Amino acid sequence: CASSQVGENEQYF.

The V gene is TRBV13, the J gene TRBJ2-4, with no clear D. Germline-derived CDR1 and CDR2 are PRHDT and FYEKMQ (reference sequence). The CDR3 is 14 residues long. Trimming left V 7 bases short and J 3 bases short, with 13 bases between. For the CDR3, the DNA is TGTGCCAGCACCGTGTCCCAGTTCAAAAACATTCAGTACTTC. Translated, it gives CASTVSQFKNIQYF.